Reported below is one TCR beta chain. Primers used in a second PCR of about 7 to 12 cycles were a sample-barcoded 5' primer and a J-beta primer mix. Each CDR3 protein gets one entry after TCRdb re-called the 5' RACE reads with MiXCR. The sample has around 800,000 distinct CDR3 sequences, more than 25% seen once. These data originate in a study of blood T cells in healthy people across ages. Between the trimmed V and J ends, which lost 0 bases and 5 bases, there was a span of 14 bases. The CDR3 covers 16 residues. Germline CDR1 and CDR2: SGHRS and YFSETQ. These same records also appear under a second study, on T cells of mothers and their children. That source notes: The study obtained over 8 million TCR beta CDR3 reads per mother and about 3 million per child.

The receptor was isolated from a boy aged 10-17 years in good health. What was sequenced was blood. The rearrangement uses TRBV5-1 and TRBJ1-4; tentative D call: TRBD1 (6 bases). This CDR3 is CASSLEGGRENEKLFF. Written as DNA, the CDR3 is TGCGCCAGCAGCTTGGAAGGGGGGCGAGAGAATGAAAAACTGTTTTTT.